What follows is one T cell receptor beta chain and its context. Its antigen remains unidentified. This specimen belongs to a study of immune cell composition in non-small cell lung cancer. The junction had 6 bases not matched to a gene; V was cut back by 7 bases and J by 5 bases. The CDR3 covers 13 residues. The germline CDR1 and CDR2 sequences are LNHDA and SQIVND (reference sequence). Findings and limits, study-wide: In adenocarcinoma, maximal tumour-associated clone frequency tracked TIL tumour reactivity.

Measured with immunoSEQ multiplex PCR; TCRdb has only the in-frame clones, and not every one. The sample has several thousand clones, around three quarters seen once; the top ten hold about 10%. The sequence came from a human donor with non-small cell lung cancer. The sample comprised lung tumor tissue. The J gene is TRBJ2-3, the V gene TRBV19, with 7 bases lining up with TRBD1. The CDR3 DNA is TGTGCCAGTACAGGGGGAGTGGGAGATACGCAGTATTTT. Translation: CASTGGVGDTQYF.